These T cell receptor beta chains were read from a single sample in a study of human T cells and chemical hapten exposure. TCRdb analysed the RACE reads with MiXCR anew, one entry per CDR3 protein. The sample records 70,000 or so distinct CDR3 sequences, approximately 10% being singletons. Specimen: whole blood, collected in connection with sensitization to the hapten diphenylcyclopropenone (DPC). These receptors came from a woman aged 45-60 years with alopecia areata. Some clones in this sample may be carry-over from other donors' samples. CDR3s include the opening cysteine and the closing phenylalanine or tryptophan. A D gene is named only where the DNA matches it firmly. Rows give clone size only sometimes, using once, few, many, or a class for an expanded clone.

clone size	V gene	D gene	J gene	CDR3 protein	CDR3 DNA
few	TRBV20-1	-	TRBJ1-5	CSASPSNQPQHF	TGCAGTGCTAGTCCCAGCAATCAGCCCCAGCATTTT
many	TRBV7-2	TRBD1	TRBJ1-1	CASSARTGANTEAFF	TGTGCCAGCAGCGCCAGGACAGGAGCGAACACTGAAGCTTTCTTT
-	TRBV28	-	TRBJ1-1	CASTPPGTANTEAFF	TGTGCCAGCACCCCCCCAGGGACTGCGAACACTGAAGCTTTCTTT
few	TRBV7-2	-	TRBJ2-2	CASSFRDRELFF	TGTGCCAGCAGCTTCCGGGATAGGGAGCTGTTTTTT
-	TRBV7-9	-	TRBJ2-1	CAAGEQFF	TGTGCCGCGGGTGAGCAGTTCTTC
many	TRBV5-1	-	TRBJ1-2	CASSPRDFDGYTF	TGCGCCAGCAGCCCCCGGGACTTTGATGGCTACACCTTC
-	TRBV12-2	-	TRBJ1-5	CASRLGTGGADQPQHF	TGTGCAAGTCGCTTGGGGACAGGGGGCGCCGACCAGCCCCAGCATTTT
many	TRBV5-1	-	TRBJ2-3	CASSLEAGTQYF	TGCGCCAGCAGCTTGGAGGCGGGTACGCAGTATTTT
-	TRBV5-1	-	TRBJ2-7	CASSLGANSYEQYF	TGCGCCAGCAGCTTGGGGGCTAACTCCTACGAGCAGTACTTC
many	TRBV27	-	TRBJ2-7	CASSYQGRGDYEQYF	TGTGCCAGCAGTTATCAGGGCAGGGGGGACTACGAGCAGTACTTC
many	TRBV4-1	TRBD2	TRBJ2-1	CASSHRIPSGSYNEQFF	TGCGCCAGCAGCCACAGAATCCCTAGCGGGTCCTACAATGAGCAGTTCTTC
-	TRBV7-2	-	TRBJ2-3	CASSTRRLDQTDTQYF	TGTGCCAGCAGCACCCGAAGACTAGATCAGACAGATACGCAGTATTTT
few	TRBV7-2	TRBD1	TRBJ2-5	CASSPDRVQETQYF	TGTGCCAGCAGCCCGGACAGGGTACAAGAGACCCAGTACTTC
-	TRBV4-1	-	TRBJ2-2	CASSQVHQLRTGELFF	TGCGCCAGCAGCCAAGTTCACCAGCTACGAACCGGGGAGCTGTTTTTT
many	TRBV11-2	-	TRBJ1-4	CASSLGRSATNEKLFF	TGTGCCAGCAGCTTAGGCCGGAGTGCAACTAATGAAAAACTGTTTTTT
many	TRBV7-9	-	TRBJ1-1	CASSLVAGTEAFF	TGTGCCAGCAGCTTAGTTGCGGGCACTGAAGCTTTCTTT
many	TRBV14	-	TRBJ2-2	CASSQVYRESNTGELFF	TGTGCCAGCAGCCAAGTATACAGAGAGTCGAACACCGGGGAGCTGTTTTTT
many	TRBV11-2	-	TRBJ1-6	CASSLDLQVPPLHF	TGTGCCAGCAGCTTAGATCTGCAGGTGCCACCCCTCCACTTT
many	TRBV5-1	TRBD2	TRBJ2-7	CASGRDASYEQYF	TGCGCCAGCGGGAGGGACGCCTCCTACGAGCAGTACTTC
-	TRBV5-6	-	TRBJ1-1	CASSLGRSNTEAFF	TGTGCCAGCAGCTTGGGTCGCTCGAACACTGAAGCTTTCTTT
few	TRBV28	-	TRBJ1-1	CASSLFLEVMNTEAFF	TGTGCCAGCAGTTTGTTTTTGGAGGTTATGAACACTGAAGCTTTCTTT
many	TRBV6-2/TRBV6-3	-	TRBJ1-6	CASSYYDNSPLHF	TGTGCCAGCAGTTACTACGATAATTCACCCCTCCACTTT
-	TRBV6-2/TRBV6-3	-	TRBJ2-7	CASSYGGVAYEQYF	TGTGCCAGCAGTTACGGCGGGGTAGCCTACGAGCAGTACTTC
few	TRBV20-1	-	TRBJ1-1	CSATNPDRLNTEAFF	TGCAGTGCTACTAATCCGGACAGATTGAACACTGAAGCTTTCTTT
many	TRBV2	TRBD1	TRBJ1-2	CASRQGANYGYTF	TGTGCCAGCAGACAGGGGGCCAACTATGGCTACACCTTC
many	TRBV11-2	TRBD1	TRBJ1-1	CASSMMTGGATEAFF	TGTGCCAGCAGCATGATGACAGGGGGTGCGACTGAAGCTTTCTTT
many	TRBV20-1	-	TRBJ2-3	CSASSGSTDTQYF	TGCAGTGCTTCAAGCGGTAGCACAGATACGCAGTATTTT
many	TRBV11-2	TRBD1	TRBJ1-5	CASSLASGQGQPQHF	TGTGCCAGCAGCTTAGCGTCGGGACAGGGTCAGCCCCAGCATTTT